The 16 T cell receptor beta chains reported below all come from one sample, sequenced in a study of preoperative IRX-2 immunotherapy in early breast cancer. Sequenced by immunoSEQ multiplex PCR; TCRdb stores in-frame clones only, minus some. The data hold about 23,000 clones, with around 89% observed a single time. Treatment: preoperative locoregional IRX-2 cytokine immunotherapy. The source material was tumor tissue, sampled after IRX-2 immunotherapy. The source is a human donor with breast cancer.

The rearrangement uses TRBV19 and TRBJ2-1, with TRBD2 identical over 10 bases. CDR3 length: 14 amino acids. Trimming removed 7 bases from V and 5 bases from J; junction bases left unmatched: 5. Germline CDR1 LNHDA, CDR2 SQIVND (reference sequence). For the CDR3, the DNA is TGTGCCAGTACCCTAGCGGGGGAAAACAATGAGCAGTTCTTC. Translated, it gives CASTLAGENNEQFF.

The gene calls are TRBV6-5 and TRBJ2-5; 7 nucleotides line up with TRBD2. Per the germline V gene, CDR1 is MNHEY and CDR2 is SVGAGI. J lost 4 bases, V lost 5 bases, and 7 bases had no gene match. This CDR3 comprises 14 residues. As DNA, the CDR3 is TGTGCCAGCAGTGCGGGACTATTGGGAGAGACCCAGTACTTC. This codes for CASSAGLLGETQYF.

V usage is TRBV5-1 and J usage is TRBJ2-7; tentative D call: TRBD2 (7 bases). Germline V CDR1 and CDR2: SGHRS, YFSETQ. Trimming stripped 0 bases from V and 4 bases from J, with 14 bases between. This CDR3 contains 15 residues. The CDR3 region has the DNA TGCGCCAGCAGCTTGGTTCGGGGGGCCTCTTACGAGCAGTACTTC. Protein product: CASSLVRGASYEQYF.

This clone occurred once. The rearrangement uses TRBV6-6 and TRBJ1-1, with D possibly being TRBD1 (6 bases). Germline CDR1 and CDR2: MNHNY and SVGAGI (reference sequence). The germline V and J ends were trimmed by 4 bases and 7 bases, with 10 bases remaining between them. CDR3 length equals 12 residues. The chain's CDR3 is CASSFGQSEAFF. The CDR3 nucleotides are TGTGCCAGCAGTTTCGGACAGAGTGAAGCTTTCTTT.

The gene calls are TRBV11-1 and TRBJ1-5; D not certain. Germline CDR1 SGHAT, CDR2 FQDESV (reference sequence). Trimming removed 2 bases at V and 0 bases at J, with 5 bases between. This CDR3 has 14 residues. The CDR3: CASSLLDSNQPQHF. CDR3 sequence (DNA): TGTGCCAGCAGCTTATTAGATAGCAATCAGCCCCAGCATTTT.

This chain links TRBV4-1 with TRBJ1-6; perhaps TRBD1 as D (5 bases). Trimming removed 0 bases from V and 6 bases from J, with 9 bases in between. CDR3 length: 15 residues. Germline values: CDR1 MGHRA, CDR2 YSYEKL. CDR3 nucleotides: TGCGCCAGCAGCCAAGATAGTCAGGGTAATTCACCCCTCCACTTT. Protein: CASSQDSQGNSPLHF.

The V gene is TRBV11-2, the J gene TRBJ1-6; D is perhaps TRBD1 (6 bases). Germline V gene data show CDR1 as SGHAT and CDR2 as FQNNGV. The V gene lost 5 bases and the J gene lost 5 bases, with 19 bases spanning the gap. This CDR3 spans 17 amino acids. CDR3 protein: CASSRKITGLDNSPLHF. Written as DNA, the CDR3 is TGTGCCAGCAGCCGGAAGATCACAGGGCTAGATAATTCACCCCTCCACTTT.

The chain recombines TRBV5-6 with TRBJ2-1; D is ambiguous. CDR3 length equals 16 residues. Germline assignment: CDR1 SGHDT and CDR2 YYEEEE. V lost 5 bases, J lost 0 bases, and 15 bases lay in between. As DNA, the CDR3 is TGTGCCAGCAGTCCTCGCAGGTTGAGCTCCTACAATGAGCAGTTCTTC. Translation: CASSPRRLSSYNEQFF.

CDR3 bases: TGCGCCAGCAGCCAATTTCCAGCGGGGGGGAACACCGGGGAGCTGTTTTTT. It encodes CASSQFPAGGNTGELFF. The rearrangement uses TRBV4-1 and TRBJ2-2, with 9 bases that match TRBD2. CDR1 and CDR2 from the germline V gene are MGHRA and YSYEKL. The junction had 5 bases not matched to a gene; V was cut back by 2 bases and J by 1 base. CDR3 length: 17 amino acids.

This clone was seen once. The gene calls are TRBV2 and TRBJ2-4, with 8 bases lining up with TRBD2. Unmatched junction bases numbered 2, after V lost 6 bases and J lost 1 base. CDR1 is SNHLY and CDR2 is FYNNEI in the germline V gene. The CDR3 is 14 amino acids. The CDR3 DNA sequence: TGTGCCAGCAGGGCTAGCGGGGCCAAAAACATTCAGTACTTC. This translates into CASRASGAKNIQYF. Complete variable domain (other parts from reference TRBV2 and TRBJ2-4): EPEVTQTPSHQVTQMGQEVILRCVPISNHLYFYWYRQILGQKVEFLVSFYNNEISEKSEIFDDQFSVERPDGSNFTLKIRSTKLEDSAMYFCASRASGAKNIQYFGAGTRLSVL.

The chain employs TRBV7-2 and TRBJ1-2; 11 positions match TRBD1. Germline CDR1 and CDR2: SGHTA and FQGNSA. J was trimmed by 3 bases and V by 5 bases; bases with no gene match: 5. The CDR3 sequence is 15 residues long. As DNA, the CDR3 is TGTGCCAGCAGCCCCCGGACAGGGGGCGACTATGGCTACACCTTC. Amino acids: CASSPRTGGDYGYTF.

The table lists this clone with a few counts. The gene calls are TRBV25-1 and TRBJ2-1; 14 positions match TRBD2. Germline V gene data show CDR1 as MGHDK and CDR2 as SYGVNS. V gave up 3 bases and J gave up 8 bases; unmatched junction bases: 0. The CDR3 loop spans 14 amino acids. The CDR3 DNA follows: TGTGCCAGCAGTGAGGGACTAGCGGGAGATGAGCAGTTCTTC. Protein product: CASSEGLAGDEQFF.

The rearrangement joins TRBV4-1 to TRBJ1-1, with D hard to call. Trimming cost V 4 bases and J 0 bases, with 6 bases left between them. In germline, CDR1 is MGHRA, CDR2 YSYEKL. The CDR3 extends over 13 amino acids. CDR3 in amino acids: CASSLYMNTEAFF. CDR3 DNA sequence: TGCGCCAGCAGCCTATACATGAACACTGAAGCTTTCTTT.

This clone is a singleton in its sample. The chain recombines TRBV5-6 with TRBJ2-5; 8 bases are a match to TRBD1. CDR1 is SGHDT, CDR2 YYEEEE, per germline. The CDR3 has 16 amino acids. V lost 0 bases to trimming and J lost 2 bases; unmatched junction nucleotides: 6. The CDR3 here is CASSLEVYRGQETQYF. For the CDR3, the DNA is TGTGCCAGCAGCTTGGAGGTTTACAGGGGGCAAGAGACCCAGTACTTC.

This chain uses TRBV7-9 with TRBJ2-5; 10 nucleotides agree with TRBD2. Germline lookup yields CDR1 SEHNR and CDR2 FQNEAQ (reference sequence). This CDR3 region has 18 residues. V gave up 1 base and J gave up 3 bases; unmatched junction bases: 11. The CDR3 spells CASSLERLAGYMKETQYF. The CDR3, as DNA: TGTGCCAGCAGCTTAGAGAGACTAGCGGGTTATATGAAAGAGACCCAGTACTTC.

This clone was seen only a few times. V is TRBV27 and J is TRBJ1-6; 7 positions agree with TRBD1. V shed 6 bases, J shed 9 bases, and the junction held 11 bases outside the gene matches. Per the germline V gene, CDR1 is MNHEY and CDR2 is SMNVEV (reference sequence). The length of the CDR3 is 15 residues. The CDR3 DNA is TGTGCCAGCAGCAGCCGGGACAGCAGTCGTTCACCCCTCCACTTT. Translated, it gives CASSSRDSSRSPLHF.